The entry below gives a single T cell receptor beta chain sequence along with its context. Germline V gene data show CDR1 as GTSNPN and CDR2 as SVGIG (reference sequence). The V and J ends lost 5 bases and 16 bases, in that order; junction bases with no gene match: 6. The CDR3 is 11 residues long. The sample is drawn from a study of technical replicates of blood from several donors. Data came from immunoSEQ multiplex PCR; TCRdb stores just in-frame clones and leaves some out. The sample holds tens of thousands of clones, approximately 92% seen once. This receptor was obtained from a human donor in good health. This rearrangement joins TRBV30 to TRBJ2-1; 12 positions agree with TRBD1. The sequenced material came from T cells isolated from PBMCs. The chain's CDR3 is CAWGTGGREFF. The CDR3 DNA reads as TGTGCCTGGGGGACAGGGGGCCGGGAATTCTTC.